The rows below give T cell receptor beta chains drawn from one sample of a study of OX40 agonist ivuxolimab in advanced cancers. This table comes from immunoSEQ multiplex PCR, and its TCRdb copy is limited to in-frame clones, with some not included. The sample consists of around 140,000 clones, just over 90% of them appearing once. Material: CD4+ or CD8+ T cells sorted from blood, obtained in a trial of the OX40 agonist ivuxolimab. These receptors came from an adult with an advanced solid tumor such as melanoma, head and neck, liver or kidney cancer. Each CDR3 is given with its conserved first and last residue. The D gene is left open where the match is weak. Size is omitted from some rows. Given values are once, few, many or a class for expanded clones.

D: NA; V: TRBV5-1; J: TRBJ2-3; size: once; DNA: TGCGCCAGCAGCCCAGCGCAAGGGGGGAATACGCAGTATTTT; CDR3: CASSPAQGGNTQYF
D: NA; V: TRBV11-1; J: TRBJ2-7; size: NA; DNA: TGTGCCAGCAGCTTAGGGGCAGGCTACGAGCAGTACTTC; CDR3: CASSLGAGYEQYF
D: TRBD2; V: TRBV4-1; J: TRBJ2-5; size: NA; DNA: TGCGCCAGCAGCCTCTCTAGCGGGAGGTCAGAGACCCAGTACTTC; CDR3: CASSLSSGRSETQYF
D: TRBD2; V: TRBV6-5; J: TRBJ2-7; size: NA; DNA: TGTGCCAGCAGTCTAACTAGCGGGGGTGCCTACGAGCAGTACTTC; CDR3: CASSLTSGGAYEQYF
D: NA; V: TRBV10-3; J: TRBJ1-5; size: few; DNA: TGTGCCATCAGTGGAAGGGGAGACCCCCAGCATTTT; CDR3: CAISGRGDPQHF
D: TRBD1; V: TRBV19; J: TRBJ1-1; size: NA; DNA: TGTGCCAGTAGTACCCGGGACAGGGGTGAAGCTTTCTTT; CDR3: CASSTRDRGEAFF
D: NA; V: TRBV9; J: TRBJ1-1; size: NA; DNA: TGTGCCAGCAGCGTAGTAGTCGGGGACACTGAAGCTTTCTTT; CDR3: CASSVVVGDTEAFF
D: NA; V: TRBV29-1; J: TRBJ2-5; size: NA; DNA: TGCAGCGTCAACCCCCTTCTAGGGTTCCAAGAGACCCAGTACTTC; CDR3: CSVNPLLGFQETQYF
D: TRBD2; V: TRBV5-4; J: TRBJ2-7; size: once; DNA: TGTGCCAGCAGCCCGGTTGAAGGGAGCGGGATATCGGGCTACGAGCAGTACTTC; CDR3: CASSPVEGSGISGYEQYF
D: TRBD1; V: TRBV30; J: TRBJ2-6; size: NA; DNA: TGTGCCTGGAGTGGACAGGGGGCCAGCTCTGGGGCCAACGTCCTGACTTTC; CDR3: CAWSGQGASSGANVLTF
D: TRBD2; V: TRBV12-5; J: TRBJ2-1; size: NA; DNA: TGTGCTAGTGGTTTGGTACTCGGTAGCGGGAGCTCCTACAATGAGCAGTTCTTC; CDR3: CASGLVLGSGSSYNEQFF
D: NA; V: TRBV5-1; J: TRBJ2-7; size: NA; DNA: TGCGCCAGCAGCTTGGAGGCCAGTCTAACCTACGAGCAGTACTTC; CDR3: CASSLEASLTYEQYF
D: NA; V: TRBV7-2; J: TRBJ1-1; size: NA; DNA: TGTGCCAGCAGCTTACGGCAGGGAGGGAACACTGAAGCTTTCTTT; CDR3: CASSLRQGGNTEAFF
D: NA; V: TRBV28; J: TRBJ2-7; size: NA; DNA: TGTGCCAGCAGTCCGGAAGCCCCGTACTACGAGCAGTACTTC; CDR3: CASSPEAPYYEQYF
D: NA; V: TRBV7-6; J: TRBJ1-3; size: NA; DNA: TGTGCCAGCAGCTTATTTGCTGGAGGGGGAAACACCATATATTTT; CDR3: CASSLFAGGGNTIYF
D: NA; V: TRBV7-9; J: TRBJ2-2; size: NA; DNA: TGTGCCAGCAGCAGGGGGGGCACCGGGGAGCTGTTTTTT; CDR3: CASSRGGTGELFF
D: NA; V: TRBV5-4; J: TRBJ2-1; size: once; DNA: TGTGCCAGCAGCTCCGACAGGATGGGCGAGCAGTTCTTC; CDR3: CASSSDRMGEQFF
D: NA; V: TRBV5-1; J: TRBJ1-1; size: NA; DNA: TGCGCCAGCAGCCCGGTCGGGGCGGGAAACACTGAAGCTTTCTTT; CDR3: CASSPVGAGNTEAFF
D: TRBD1; V: TRBV9; J: TRBJ1-5; size: NA; DNA: TGTGCCAGCAGCGCCGAACAGGGGAATCAGCCCCAGCATTTT; CDR3: CASSAEQGNQPQHF
D: NA; V: TRBV5-1; J: TRBJ2-1; size: once; DNA: TGCGCCAGCAGCCTACTCCGGACAGACTTCAATGAGCAGTTCTTC; CDR3: CASSLLRTDFNEQFF
D: NA; V: TRBV9; J: TRBJ1-1; size: NA; DNA: TGTGCCAGCAGCGTAGGGGCGAACACTGAAGCTTTCTTT; CDR3: CASSVGANTEAFF
D: TRBD1; V: TRBV28; J: TRBJ1-2; size: NA; DNA: TGTGCCAGCAGAGCGGGACAGGACGAAGATGGCTACACCTTC; CDR3: CASRAGQDEDGYTF
D: TRBD1; V: TRBV9; J: TRBJ2-4; size: NA; DNA: TGTGCCAGCAGCGTAGCTGACAGGGGGCGCCTTCAGTACTTC; CDR3: CASSVADRGRLQYF